This T cell receptor beta chain stems from a study of shared clonotypes between healthy human individuals. Study-level points and caveats: Genetic and exposure-history diversity was limited by the few donors.

As regards this clone: The antigen is unknown.

Germline V gene data show CDR1 as SEHNR and CDR2 as FQNEAQ (reference sequence). V lost 5 bases, J lost 5 bases, and 17 bases stayed unmatched. The CDR3 totals 17 residues. Execution of the assay was at deep level. Some clones are missing from TCRdb's copy, which holds only in-frame ones; the method was immunoSEQ multiplex PCR. The sample holds over a million clones, 70% to 80% seen once. Sequences were obtained from memory CD4+ T cells from PBMCs. Subset meaning: CD45RA-negative fraction. The chain recombines TRBV7-9 with TRBJ2-7; 8 bases are shared with TRBD2. The sequence derives from a man aged 18 to 29 in good health. Some clones in this sample may be carry-over from other donors' samples. The CDR3 is CASSLRRLSGSFHEQYF. DNA of the CDR3: TGTGCCAGCAGCCTCCGCCGCCTAAGCGGGAGTTTCCACGAGCAGTACTTC.